This T cell receptor beta chain appears in the sequencing data of a study of cytomegalovirus exposure and HLA in healthy donors (dated by TCRdb to about 2017). Turning to the overall study: According to a later analysis, one platform produced both the 110 or so validation repertoires and the 670 or so repertoires of the first cohort. The study aimed to test whether signatures of past pathogen exposure could be identified by cataloging public T cell receptors. Besides the first cohort of roughly 660 subjects, a separate validation cohort made up of 90 to 150 different subjects was used. High-throughput TCR immunosequencing, statistical association of individual TCRs with disease status, and machine learning were combined to predict cytomegalovirus infection status.

CDR1 SGHVS and CDR2 FQNEAQ were looked up in the germline V gene. At the junction V is shortened by 5 bases and J by 3 bases; bases outside the gene matches: 9. Reading from cysteine to phenylalanine, the CDR3 counts 16 amino acids. The only DNA kept is the CDR3, 48 bases in frame from the first base. The donors were included in the validation cohort of over a hundred subjects, a group kept apart from the approximately 670-subject first cohort. Paper-wide results and their limitations: Subsequent analysis determined that TCRs grouped into clusters in the first cohort also showed a tendency toward co-occurrence across the 120 or so validation repertoires, and approximately 94% of cluster scores exceeded 0. A total of fewer than 200 TCR beta chains were listed by the study as associated with cytomegalovirus. In both the original and validation cohorts, the classifier was reported to diagnose cytomegalovirus status with high specificity and sensitivity. The authors suggested that the approach could potentially be generalized to other disease states and immunological phenotypes. A later analysis had no HLA typing for the validation cohort, so co-occurrence there was scored across all 110 or so repertoires. A few of the identified cytomegalovirus-associated TCR beta chains were confirmed in vitro to be specific for cytomegalovirus antigens. Across donors, most TCR sequences were observed very rarely, whereas some public TCRs were present in many individuals.

The library was obtained by the immunoSEQ multiplex PCR assay. The paper's data handling went like this. A statistical classification framework was built to diagnose cytomegalovirus status from the catalog of TCR beta chain sequences. TCRdb took over this immuneACCESS table, retaining in-frame rearrangements with V and J assigned. Such tables are incomplete; in checked studies, under half of the missing clones stem from an unresolved V gene, and the remainder is unexplained. From that table come the V and J calls and clone size; the DNA was used to work out D and trimming. In all, the sample holds about 98,000 clones, and roughly 95% of those were seen once. Clones ranked in the top ten supply approximately 1% of the sample. This clone was counted a few times. Its cognate antigen has yet to be identified. Base qualities are not provided; no much larger clone lies one nucleotide away.

Sequenced material: PBMCs. The receptor's source is a woman between 18 and 29 years old in good health and CMV-seronegative. The V gene is TRBV7-8 and the J gene is TRBJ2-3, with 9 bases matching TRBD2. Here the CDR3 is given as CASSHSGSQRTDTQYF. The sequence in DNA is TGTGCCAGCAGCCATAGCGGGAGTCAGAGAACAGATACGCAGTATTTT. This CDR3, with the reference TRBV7-8 and TRBJ2-3 proteins standing in past its ends, gives the full variable domain GAGVSQSPRYKVAKRGQDVALRCDPISGHVSLFWYQQALGQGPEFLTYFQNEAQLDKSGLPSDRFFAERPEGSVSTLKIQRTQQEDSAVYLCASSHSGSQRTDTQYFGPGTRLTVL.